Below are 10 T cell receptor beta chains sequenced from a single sample in a study of cytotoxic CD8 clonotypes in ibrutinib-treated CLL. Profiled with immunoSEQ multiplex PCR; TCRdb holds only in-frame clones, not every one. The profile covers over 130,000 clones, with 65% to 85% appearing a single time and less than 9% taken by the ten largest. The material was PBMCs, obtained after 36 months of ibrutinib treatment. The receptors shown here come from a human donor with chronic lymphocytic leukemia.

The chain has TRBV5-1 and TRBJ2-1; 14 nucleotides match TRBD2. Germline trimming cut 1 base from V and 8 bases from J; bases unmatched to any gene: 2. The CDR3 runs to 15 residues. Germline CDR1 is SGHRS and CDR2 is YFSETQ. The CDR3 DNA reads as TGCGCCAGCAGCTTGAGGACTAGCGGGGGGTATGAGCAGTTCTTC. Translation gives CASSLRTSGGYEQFF.

J is TRBJ2-7 and V is TRBV5-6, with D maybe TRBD1 (6 bases). The CDR3 covers 13 residues. Germline loops: CDR1 SGHDT, CDR2 YYEEEE. The germline V and J ends were trimmed by 3 bases and 3 bases, with 10 bases remaining between them. CDR3 in DNA: TGTGCCAGCAGCTCCCAGGGGAACTACGAGCAGTACTTC. Residues: CASSSQGNYEQYF.

This sequence joins TRBV30 and TRBJ2-3, with 7 bases that match TRBD2. This CDR3 region has 13 residues. The germline gives CDR1 GTSNPN, CDR2 SVGIG (reference sequence). With 2 bases clipped from V and 3 bases from J, the junction kept 2 bases outside the gene matches. The CDR3 DNA reads TGTGCCTGGAGTCGGCGGGGGACAGATACGCAGTATTTT. This encodes CAWSRRGTDTQYF.

The gene calls are TRBV5-1 and TRBJ1-2; the D is unclear. This CDR3 contains 12 residues. The V and J ends lost 0 bases and 1 base respectively, with 1 base between them. Germline V lookup: CDR1 SGHRS, CDR2 YFSETQ. The CDR3 reads CASSLGNYGYTF. CDR3 sequence (DNA): TGCGCCAGCAGCTTGGGTAACTATGGCTACACCTTC.

This clone was counted a single time. The CDR3 protein is CASNLRMSRQPQHF. CDR3 sequence (DNA): TGTGCCAGCAACCTACGAATGTCTCGTCAGCCCCAGCATTTT. The J gene is TRBJ1-5, the V gene TRBV28; D is ambiguous. Trimming took 7 bases from V and 6 from J, leaving 16 bases between them. Germline CDR1 and CDR2: MDHEN and SYDVKM. This CDR3 comprises 14 residues.

The chain uses TRBV20-1 and TRBJ2-3, with D hard to call. CDR1 DFQATT and CDR2 SNEGSKA come from the germline V gene (reference sequence). CDR3 size: 11 residues. Trimming left V 3 bases short and J 5 bases short, with 6 bases between. In DNA, the CDR3 is TGCAGTGCTAGGTATGGAGATACGCAGTATTTT. This sequence encodes CSARYGDTQYF.

The table lists this clone with a few counts. V is TRBV7-8 and J is TRBJ1-5; D unclear. Germline assignment: CDR1 SGHVS and CDR2 FQNEAQ. Between the trimmed V and J ends, which lost 2 bases and 5 bases, there was a span of 7 bases. The CDR3 loop spans 13 amino acids. CDR3 nucleotide sequence: TGTGCCAGCAGCTTATCCGGGGATCAGCCCCAGCATTTT. Amino acid sequence: CASSLSGDQPQHF.

The chain recombines TRBV29-1 with TRBJ1-4; TRBD1 is a possible D gene (6 bases). The CDR3 totals 12 residues. Germline V gene sequence: CDR1 SQVTM, CDR2 ANQGSEA. V lost 7 bases, J lost 6 bases, and 12 bases lay in between. CDR3 nucleotide sequence: TGCAGCGCCTACAGGGAGGATGAAAAACTGTTTTTT. Translation: CSAYREDEKLFF.

The chain joins TRBV27 to TRBJ1-5, with 9 bases fitting TRBD1. This CDR3 contains 15 residues. J gave up 2 bases and V 6 bases, and 5 bases lay outside the gene matches. Germline V gene lookup returns CDR1 MNHEY and CDR2 SMNVEV (reference sequence). The CDR3 loop is CASSRRDRGNQPQHF. The DNA of the CDR3 is TGTGCCAGCAGCCGCCGGGACAGGGGCAATCAGCCCCAGCATTTT.

This chain uses TRBV6-4 with TRBJ1-6, with D perhaps matching TRBD1 (6 bases). Germline assignment: CDR1 MRHNA and CDR2 SNTAGT. Trimming pared 6 bases from V and 10 bases from J, leaving 19 bases between. The CDR3 contains 15 residues. For the CDR3, the DNA is TGTGCCAGCAGCCCATCGGGGGGGGCACGATCACCCCTCCACTTT. Its protein product is CASSPSGGARSPLHF.